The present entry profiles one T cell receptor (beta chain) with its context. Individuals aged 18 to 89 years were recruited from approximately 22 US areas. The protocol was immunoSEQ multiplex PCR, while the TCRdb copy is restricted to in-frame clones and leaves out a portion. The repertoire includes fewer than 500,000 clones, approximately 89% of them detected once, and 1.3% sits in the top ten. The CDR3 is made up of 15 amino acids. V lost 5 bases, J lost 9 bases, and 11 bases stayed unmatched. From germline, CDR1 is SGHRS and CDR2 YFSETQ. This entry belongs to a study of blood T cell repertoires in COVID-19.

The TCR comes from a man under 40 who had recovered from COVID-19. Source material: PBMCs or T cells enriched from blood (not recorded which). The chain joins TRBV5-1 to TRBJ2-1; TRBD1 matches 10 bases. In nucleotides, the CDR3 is TGCGCCAGCAGTCTGGGGACAGGGGATGGCGGTGAGCAGTTCTTC. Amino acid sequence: CASSLGTGDGGEQFF.